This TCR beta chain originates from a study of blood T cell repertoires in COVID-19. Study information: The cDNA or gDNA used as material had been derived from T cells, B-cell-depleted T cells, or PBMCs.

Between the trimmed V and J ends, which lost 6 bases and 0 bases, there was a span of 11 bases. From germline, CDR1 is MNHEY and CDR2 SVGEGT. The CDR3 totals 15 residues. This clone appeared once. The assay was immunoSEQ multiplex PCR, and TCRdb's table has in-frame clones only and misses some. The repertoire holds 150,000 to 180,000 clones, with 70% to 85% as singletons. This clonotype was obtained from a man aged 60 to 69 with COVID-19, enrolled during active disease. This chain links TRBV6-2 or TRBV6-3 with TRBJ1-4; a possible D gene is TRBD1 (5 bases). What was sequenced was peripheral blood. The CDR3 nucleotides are TGTGCCAGCAGCCCTGACAGATCAACTAATGAAAAACTGTTTTTT. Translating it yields CASSPDRSTNEKLFF.